This TCR beta chain emerged from a study of early T cells in non-severe SARS-CoV-2 infection. TCRdb reprocessed the 5' RACE reads via MiXCR and lists one record per CDR3 protein. Here the sample spans about 72,000 distinct CDR3 sequences, over 9% being singletons. This TCR came from an adult who was a healthcare worker with PCR-confirmed SARS-CoV-2 infection or an uninfected control (not recorded which). This sample comprised whole blood, obtained at baseline.

The CDR3 DNA is TGTGCCAGCAGCTTAGGGCCTCTCGAGGGGTTCTTC. Amino acids: CASSLGPLEGFF. J is TRBJ2-1 and V is TRBV7-9; maybe TRBD2 (5 bases). Germline loops: CDR1 SEHNR, CDR2 FQNEAQ (reference sequence). This CDR3 is 12 amino acids long. V was clipped by 1 base and J by 15 bases, with 13 bases between them.